This entry features one T cell receptor (beta chain) sequence. Patient disease was locally advanced or metastatic urothelial carcinoma. Each PCR had synthetic TCR analog templates added to it as a spike-in. Clones were read by immunoSEQ multiplex PCR, and TCRdb kept only the in-frame ones, dropping some. The table includes about 88,000 clones, more than 90% detected once. These data come from a study of PD-L1 blockade in urothelial cancer. Turning to the study itself: Patients started atezolizumab at some point between 2013 and 2015, 1,200 mg intravenously every 3 weeks.

Germline V gene sequence: CDR1 SGHNT, CDR2 YYREEE (reference sequence). Trimming shortened V by 0 bases and J by 3 bases, and 14 bases separated the two germline ends. CDR3 length: 16 residues. The chain couples TRBV5-4 to TRBJ2-3; TRBD1 is a possible D gene (5 bases). This TCR was sampled from a man aged 60-69 years with urothelial cancer. Source: PBMCs, taken around atezolizumab (anti-PD-L1) treatment. As DNA, the CDR3 is TGTGCCAGCAGCTTGGTGCAGGGAAGAGGAACAGATACGCAGTATTTT. Protein product: CASSLVQGRGTDTQYF.